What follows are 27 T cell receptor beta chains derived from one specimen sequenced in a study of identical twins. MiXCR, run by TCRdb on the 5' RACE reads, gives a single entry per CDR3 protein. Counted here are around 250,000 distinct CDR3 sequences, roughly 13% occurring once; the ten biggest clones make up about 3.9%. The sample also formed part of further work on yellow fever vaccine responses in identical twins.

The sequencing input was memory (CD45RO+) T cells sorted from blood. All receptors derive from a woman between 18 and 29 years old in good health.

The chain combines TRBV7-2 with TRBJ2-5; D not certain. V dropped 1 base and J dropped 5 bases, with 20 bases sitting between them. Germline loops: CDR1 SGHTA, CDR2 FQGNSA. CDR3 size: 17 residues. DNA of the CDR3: TGTGCCAGCAGCTTAGTGGCTCAGAAGGGCTCCCGGGAGACCCAGTACTTC. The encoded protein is CASSLVAQKGSRETQYF.

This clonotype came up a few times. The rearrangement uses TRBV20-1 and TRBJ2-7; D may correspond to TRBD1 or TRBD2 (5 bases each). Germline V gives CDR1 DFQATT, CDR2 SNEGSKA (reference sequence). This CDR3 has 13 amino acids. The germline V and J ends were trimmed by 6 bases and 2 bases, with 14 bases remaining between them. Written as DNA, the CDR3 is TGCAGTGCGCCCGGGGCGACTACCTACGAGCAGTACTTC. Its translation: CSAPGATTYEQYF.

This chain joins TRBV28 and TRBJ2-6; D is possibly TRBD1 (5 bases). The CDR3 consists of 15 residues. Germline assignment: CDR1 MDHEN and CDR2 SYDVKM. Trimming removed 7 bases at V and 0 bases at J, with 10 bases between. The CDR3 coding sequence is TGTGCCAGCACCAGACAGAACTCTGGGGCCAACGTCCTGACTTTC. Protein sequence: CASTRQNSGANVLTF.

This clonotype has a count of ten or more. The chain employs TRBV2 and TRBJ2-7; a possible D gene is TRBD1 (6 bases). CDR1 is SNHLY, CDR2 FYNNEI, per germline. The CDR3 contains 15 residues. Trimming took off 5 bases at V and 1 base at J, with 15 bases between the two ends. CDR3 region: CASSMDRRTSYEQYF. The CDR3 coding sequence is TGTGCCAGCAGTATGGACAGAAGAACATCCTACGAGCAGTACTTC.

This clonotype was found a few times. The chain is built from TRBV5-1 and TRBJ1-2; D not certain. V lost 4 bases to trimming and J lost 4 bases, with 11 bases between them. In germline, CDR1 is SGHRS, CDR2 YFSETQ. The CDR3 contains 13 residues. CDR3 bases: TGCGCCAGCAGCCCGGAGGGAACCTATGGCTACACCTTC. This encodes CASSPEGTYGYTF.

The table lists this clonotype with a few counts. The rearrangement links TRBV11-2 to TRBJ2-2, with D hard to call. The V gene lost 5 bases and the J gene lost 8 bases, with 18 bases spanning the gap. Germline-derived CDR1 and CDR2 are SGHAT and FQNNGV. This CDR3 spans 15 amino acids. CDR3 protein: CASSATIESGGELFF. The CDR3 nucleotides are TGTGCCAGCAGCGCTACAATAGAGTCGGGTGGGGAGCTGTTTTTT.

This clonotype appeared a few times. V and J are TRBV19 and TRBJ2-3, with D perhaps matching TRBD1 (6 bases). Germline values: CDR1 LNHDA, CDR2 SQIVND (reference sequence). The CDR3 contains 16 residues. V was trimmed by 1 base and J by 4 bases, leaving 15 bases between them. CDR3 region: CASSIGGWGRADTQYF. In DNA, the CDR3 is TGTGCCAGTAGTATAGGTGGTTGGGGGCGTGCAGATACGCAGTATTTT.

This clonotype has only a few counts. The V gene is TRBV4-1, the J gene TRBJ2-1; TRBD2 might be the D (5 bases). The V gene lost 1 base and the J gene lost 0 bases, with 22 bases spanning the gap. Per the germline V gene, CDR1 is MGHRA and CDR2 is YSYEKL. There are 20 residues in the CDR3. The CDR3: CASSQVWVEDYRSSYNEQFF. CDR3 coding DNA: TGCGCCAGCAGCCAAGTTTGGGTTGAAGACTACCGGAGCTCCTACAATGAGCAGTTCTTC.

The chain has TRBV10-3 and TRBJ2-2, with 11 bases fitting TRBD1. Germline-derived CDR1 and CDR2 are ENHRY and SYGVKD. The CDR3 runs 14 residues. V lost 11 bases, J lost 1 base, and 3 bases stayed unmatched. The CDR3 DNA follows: TGTGCCGCCGGGACAGGGGGGAACACCGGGGAGCTGTTTTTT. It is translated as CAAGTGGNTGELFF.

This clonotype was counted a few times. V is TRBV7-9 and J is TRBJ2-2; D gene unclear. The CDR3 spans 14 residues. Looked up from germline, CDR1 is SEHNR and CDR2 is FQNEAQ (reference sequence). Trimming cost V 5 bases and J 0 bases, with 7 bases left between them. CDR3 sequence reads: CASSQNSNTGELFF. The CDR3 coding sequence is TGTGCCAGCAGCCAGAATTCGAACACCGGGGAGCTGTTTTTT.

As DNA, the CDR3 is TGTGCCAGCAGCGACACAGGGGACGCGAACACCGGGGAGCTGTTTTTT. This translates into CASSDTGDANTGELFF. The chain links TRBV6-4 to TRBJ2-2, with 7 bases fitting TRBD1. The CDR3 runs to 16 residues. V shed 6 bases and J 0 bases; nucleotides not matched to a gene: 7. CDR1 and CDR2 from the germline V gene are MRHNA and SNTAGT.

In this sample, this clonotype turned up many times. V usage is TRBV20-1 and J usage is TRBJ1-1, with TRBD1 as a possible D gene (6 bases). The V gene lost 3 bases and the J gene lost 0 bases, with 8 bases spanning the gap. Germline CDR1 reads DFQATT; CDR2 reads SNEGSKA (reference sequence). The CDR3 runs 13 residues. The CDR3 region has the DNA TGCAGTGCTAGGCGGGACATGAACACTGAAGCTTTCTTT. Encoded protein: CSARRDMNTEAFF.

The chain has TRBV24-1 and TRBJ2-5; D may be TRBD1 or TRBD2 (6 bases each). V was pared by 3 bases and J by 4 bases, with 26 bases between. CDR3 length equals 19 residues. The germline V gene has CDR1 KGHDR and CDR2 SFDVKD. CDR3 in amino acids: CATSDRLGRGGQMGETQYF. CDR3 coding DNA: TGTGCCACCAGTGATCGCCTGGGCAGGGGAGGCCAAATGGGAGAGACCCAGTACTTC.

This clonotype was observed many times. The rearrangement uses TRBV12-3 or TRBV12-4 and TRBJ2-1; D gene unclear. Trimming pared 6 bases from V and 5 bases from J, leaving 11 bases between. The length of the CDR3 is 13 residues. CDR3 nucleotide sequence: TGTGCCAGCAGAAATGACTTGAACAATGAGCAGTTCTTC. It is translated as CASRNDLNNEQFF.

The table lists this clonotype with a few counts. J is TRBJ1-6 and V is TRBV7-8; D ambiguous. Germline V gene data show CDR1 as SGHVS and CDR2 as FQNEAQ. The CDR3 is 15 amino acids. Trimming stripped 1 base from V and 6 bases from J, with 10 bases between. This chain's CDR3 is CASSLEQLFNSPLHF. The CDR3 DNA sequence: TGTGCCAGCAGCTTAGAACAACTCTTTAATTCACCCCTCCACTTT.

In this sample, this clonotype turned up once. The CDR3 loop is CATRGSTNEQFF. The CDR3 nucleotides are TGTGCCACCAGGGGGAGCACCAATGAGCAGTTCTTC. The chain has TRBV24-1 and TRBJ2-1, with TRBD2 as a possible D gene (5 bases). V lost 7 bases to trimming and J lost 6 bases, with 9 bases between them. The CDR3 totals 12 residues. The germline CDR1 and CDR2 sequences are KGHDR and SFDVKD.

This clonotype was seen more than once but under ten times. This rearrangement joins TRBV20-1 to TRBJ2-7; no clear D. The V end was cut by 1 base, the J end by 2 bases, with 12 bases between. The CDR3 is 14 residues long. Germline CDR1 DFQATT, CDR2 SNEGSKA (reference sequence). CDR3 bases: TGCAGTGCTAGAGTAGGCAGTACAGCCTACGAGCAGTACTTC. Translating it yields CSARVGSTAYEQYF.

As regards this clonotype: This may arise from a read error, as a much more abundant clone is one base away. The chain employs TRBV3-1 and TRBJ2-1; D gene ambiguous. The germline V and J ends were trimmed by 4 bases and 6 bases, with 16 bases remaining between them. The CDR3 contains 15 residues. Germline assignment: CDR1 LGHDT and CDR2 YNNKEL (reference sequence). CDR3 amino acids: CASSRDPKSINEQFF. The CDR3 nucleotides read TGTGCCAGCAGCCGAGATCCCAAAAGTATCAATGAGCAGTTCTTC.

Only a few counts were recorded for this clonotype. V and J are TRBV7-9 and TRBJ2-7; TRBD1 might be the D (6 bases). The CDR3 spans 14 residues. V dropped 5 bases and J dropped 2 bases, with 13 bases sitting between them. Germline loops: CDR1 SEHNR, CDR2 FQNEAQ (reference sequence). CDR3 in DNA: TGTGCCAGCAGCCCCGCTGGGGGCACCTACGAGCAGTACTTC. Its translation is CASSPAGGTYEQYF.

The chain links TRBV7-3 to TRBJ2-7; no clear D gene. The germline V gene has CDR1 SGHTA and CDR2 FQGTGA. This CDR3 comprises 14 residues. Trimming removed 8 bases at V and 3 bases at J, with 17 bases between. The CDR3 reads CASYAVEAYYEQYF. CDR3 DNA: TGTGCCAGCTACGCCGTAGAGGCGTACTACGAGCAGTACTTC.

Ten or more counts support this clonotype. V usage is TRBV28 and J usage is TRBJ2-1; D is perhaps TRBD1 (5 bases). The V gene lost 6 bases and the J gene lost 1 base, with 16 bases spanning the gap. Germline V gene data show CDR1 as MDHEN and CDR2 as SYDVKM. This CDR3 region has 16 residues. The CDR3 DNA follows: TGTGCCAGCAGCTTCCTCTCGACAGCTTCCTACAATGAGCAGTTCTTC. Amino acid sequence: CASSFLSTASYNEQFF.

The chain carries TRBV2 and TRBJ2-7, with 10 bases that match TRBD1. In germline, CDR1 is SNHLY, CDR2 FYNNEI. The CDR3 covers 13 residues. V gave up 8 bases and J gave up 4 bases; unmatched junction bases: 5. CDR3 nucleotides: TGTGCCAGCTGGGGACAGGGGAGTTACGAGCAGTACTTC. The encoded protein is CASWGQGSYEQYF. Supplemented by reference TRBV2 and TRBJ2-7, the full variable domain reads EPEVTQTPSHQVTQMGQEVILRCVPISNHLYFYWYRQILGQKVEFLVSFYNNEISEKSEIFDDQFSVERPDGSNFTLKIRSTKLEDSAMYFCASWGQGSYEQYFGPGTRLTVT.

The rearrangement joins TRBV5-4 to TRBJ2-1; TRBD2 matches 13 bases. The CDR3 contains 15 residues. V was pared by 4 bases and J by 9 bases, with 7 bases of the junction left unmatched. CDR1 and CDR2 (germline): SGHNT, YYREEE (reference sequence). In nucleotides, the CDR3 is TGTGCCAGCAGCCCTACTAGCGGGGGGGAGGGTGAGCAGTTCTTC. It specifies CASSPTSGGEGEQFF.

This chain's CDR3 is CASSPRLAGGGEQYF. The DNA of the CDR3 is TGTGCCAGCAGCCCCCGACTAGCGGGAGGGGGCGAGCAGTACTTC. The rearrangement joins TRBV7-2 to TRBJ2-7; 14 bases agree with TRBD2. The length of the CDR3 is 15 residues. Germline assignment: CDR1 SGHTA and CDR2 FQGNSA. With V trimmed by 5 bases and J by 6 bases, 6 bases remained unmatched.

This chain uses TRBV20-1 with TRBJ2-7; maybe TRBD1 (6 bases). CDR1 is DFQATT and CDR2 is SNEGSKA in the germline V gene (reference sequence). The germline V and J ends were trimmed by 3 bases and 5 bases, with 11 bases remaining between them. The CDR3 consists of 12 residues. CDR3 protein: CSASPQGHEQYF. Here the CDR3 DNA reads TGCAGTGCTAGCCCACAGGGACACGAGCAGTACTTC.

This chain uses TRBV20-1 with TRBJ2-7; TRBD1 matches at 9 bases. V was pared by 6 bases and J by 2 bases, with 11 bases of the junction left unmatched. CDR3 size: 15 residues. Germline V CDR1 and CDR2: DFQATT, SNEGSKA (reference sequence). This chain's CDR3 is CSAARGGTGTYEQYF. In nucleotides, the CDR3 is TGCAGTGCAGCTCGGGGTGGGACAGGGACCTACGAGCAGTACTTC.

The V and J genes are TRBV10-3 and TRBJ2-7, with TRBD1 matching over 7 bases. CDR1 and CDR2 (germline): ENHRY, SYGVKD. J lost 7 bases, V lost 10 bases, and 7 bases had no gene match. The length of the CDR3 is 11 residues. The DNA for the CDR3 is TGTGCCACCTCGGGACAGACTGAGCAGTACTTC. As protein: CATSGQTEQYF.